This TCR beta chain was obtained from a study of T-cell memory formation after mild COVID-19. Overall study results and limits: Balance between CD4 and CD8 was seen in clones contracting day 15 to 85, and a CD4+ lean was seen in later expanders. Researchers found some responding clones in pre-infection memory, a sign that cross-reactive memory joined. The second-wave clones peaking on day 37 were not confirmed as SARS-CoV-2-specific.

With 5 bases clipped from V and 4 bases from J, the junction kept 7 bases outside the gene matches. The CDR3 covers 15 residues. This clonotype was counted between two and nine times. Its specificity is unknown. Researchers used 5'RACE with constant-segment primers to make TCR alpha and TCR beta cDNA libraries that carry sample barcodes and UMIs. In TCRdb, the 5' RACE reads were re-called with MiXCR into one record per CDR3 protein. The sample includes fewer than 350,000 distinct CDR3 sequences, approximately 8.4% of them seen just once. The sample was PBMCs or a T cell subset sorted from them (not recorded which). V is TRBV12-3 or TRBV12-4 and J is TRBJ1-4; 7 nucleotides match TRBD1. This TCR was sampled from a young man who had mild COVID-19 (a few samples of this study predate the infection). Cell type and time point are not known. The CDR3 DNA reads TGTGCCAGCAGTGAAAGGGGGCTAGATAATGAAAAACTGTTTTTT. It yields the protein CASSERGLDNEKLFF.